This T cell receptor beta chain was found in a study of CD4 and CD8 cells across lung adenocarcinoma regions. The patients had localized lung adenocarcinoma, a non-small cell subtype. CDR3 length: 14 residues. TCRdb reprocessed the PCR reads via MiXCR and lists one record per CDR3 protein. The sample has 4,900 or so distinct CDR3 sequences; almost 60% are singletons. Sequenced sample: CD4+ T cells from the center of a lung tumor. The chain has TRBV6-7 and TRBJ2-1; D is undetermined. The better agreement between TRBJ2-5 and the DNA end casts doubt on the J call. TRBV6-7 is noted as an ORF with a role that remains uncertain. This TCR was sampled from a male donor with lung adenocarcinoma. The CD4 and CD8 labels of this study may be unreliable. As DNA, the CDR3 is TGTGCCAGCAGTTACTCCGCCGTGAAAGAGACCCAGTACTTC. This codes for CASSYSAVKETQYF.